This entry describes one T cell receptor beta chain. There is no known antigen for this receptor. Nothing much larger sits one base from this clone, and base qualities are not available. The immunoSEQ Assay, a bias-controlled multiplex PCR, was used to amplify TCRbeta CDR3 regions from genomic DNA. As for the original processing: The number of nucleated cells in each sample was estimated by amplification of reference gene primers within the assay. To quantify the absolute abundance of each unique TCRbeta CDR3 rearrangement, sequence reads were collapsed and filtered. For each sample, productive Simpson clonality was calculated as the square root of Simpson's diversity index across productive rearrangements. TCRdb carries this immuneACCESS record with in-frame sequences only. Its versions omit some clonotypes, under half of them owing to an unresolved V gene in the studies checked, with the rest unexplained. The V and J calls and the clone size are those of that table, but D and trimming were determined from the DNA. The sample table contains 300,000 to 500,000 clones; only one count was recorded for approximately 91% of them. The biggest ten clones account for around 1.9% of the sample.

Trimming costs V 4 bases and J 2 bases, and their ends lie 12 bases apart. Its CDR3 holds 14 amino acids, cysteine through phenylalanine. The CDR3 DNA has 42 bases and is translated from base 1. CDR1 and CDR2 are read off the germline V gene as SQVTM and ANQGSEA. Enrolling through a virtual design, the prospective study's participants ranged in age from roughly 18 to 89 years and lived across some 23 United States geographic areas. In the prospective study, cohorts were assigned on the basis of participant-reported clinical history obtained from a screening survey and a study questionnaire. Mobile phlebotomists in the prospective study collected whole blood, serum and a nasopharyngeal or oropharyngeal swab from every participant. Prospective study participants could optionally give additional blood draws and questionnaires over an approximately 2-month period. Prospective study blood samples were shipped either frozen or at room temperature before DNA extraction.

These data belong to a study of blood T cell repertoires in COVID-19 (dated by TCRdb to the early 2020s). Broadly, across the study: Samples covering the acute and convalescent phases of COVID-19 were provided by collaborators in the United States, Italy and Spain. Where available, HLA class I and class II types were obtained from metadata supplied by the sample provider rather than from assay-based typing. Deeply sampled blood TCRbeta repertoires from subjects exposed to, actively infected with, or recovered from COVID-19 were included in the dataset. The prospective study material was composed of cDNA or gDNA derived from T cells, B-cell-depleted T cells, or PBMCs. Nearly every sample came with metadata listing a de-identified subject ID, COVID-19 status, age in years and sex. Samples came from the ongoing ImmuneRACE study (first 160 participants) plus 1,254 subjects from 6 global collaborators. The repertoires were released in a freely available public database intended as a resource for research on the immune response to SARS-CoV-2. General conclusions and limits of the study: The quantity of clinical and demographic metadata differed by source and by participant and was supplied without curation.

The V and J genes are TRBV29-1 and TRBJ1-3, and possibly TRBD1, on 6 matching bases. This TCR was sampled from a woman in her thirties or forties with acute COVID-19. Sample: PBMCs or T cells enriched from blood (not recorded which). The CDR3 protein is CSVGRRGPGNTIYF. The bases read TGCAGCGTTGGGCGCAGGGGACCTGGAAACACCATATATTTT.